These T cell receptor beta chains were read from a single sample in a study of chemoradiotherapy in HPV16-positive cancers. Method: immunoSEQ multiplex PCR; TCRdb's copy keeps in-frame clones and lacks some. The sample has approximately 30,000 clones; 86% are singletons. The material was blood, obtained from a patient who underwent chemoradiotherapy. All receptors derive from a human donor with HPV-associated anogenital cancer. The CDR3 runs from the conserved cysteine through the conserved F or W. The order of the fields is CDR3 protein, CDR3 DNA, clone size, J gene, D gene, V gene. The D gene is left open where the match is weak. Only some rows state a clone size, as once, few, many or a class for expanded clones.

cdr3_aa: CASSPFGNTIYF
cdr3_nt: TGTGCCAGCAGCCCATTTGGAAACACCATATATTTT
clone_size: NA
j_call: TRBJ1-3
d_call: NA
v_call: TRBV7-2

cdr3_aa: CASSSGALTGYTEAFF
cdr3_nt: TGCGCCAGCAGCTCTGGGGCACTGACAGGGTATACTGAAGCTTTCTTT
clone_size: NA
j_call: TRBJ1-1
d_call: TRBD1
v_call: TRBV5-1

cdr3_aa: CASGEQDLADTQYF
cdr3_nt: TGTGCCAGCGGAGAACAGGATCTCGCAGATACGCAGTATTTT
clone_size: NA
j_call: TRBJ2-3
d_call: NA
v_call: TRBV7-2

cdr3_aa: CASSQGTSGAGGIQYF
cdr3_nt: TGCGCCAGCAGCCAAGGGACTAGCGGGGCGGGTGGCATTCAGTACTTC
clone_size: NA
j_call: TRBJ2-4
d_call: TRBD2
v_call: TRBV4-1

cdr3_aa: CAILTGDYTEAFF
cdr3_nt: TGTGCCATTTTGACAGGGGACTACACTGAAGCTTTCTTT
clone_size: once
j_call: TRBJ1-1
d_call: TRBD1
v_call: TRBV6-1

cdr3_aa: CASSEDGENTEAFF
cdr3_nt: TGTGCCAGCAGTGAAGACGGGGAGAACACTGAAGCTTTCTTT
clone_size: NA
j_call: TRBJ1-1
d_call: NA
v_call: TRBV6-4

cdr3_aa: CAISYGQPAAEQYF
cdr3_nt: TGTGCCATCAGTTACGGACAGCCAGCGGCAGAGCAGTACTTC
clone_size: NA
j_call: TRBJ2-7
d_call: NA
v_call: TRBV10-3

cdr3_aa: CASSLSGTNEKLFF
cdr3_nt: TGTGCCAGCAGCTTATCCGGGACTAATGAAAAACTGTTTTTT
clone_size: NA
j_call: TRBJ1-4
d_call: NA
v_call: TRBV7-9

cdr3_aa: CASRKVSPETQYF
cdr3_nt: TGTGCCAGCAGGAAAGTGAGTCCGGAGACCCAGTACTTC
clone_size: NA
j_call: TRBJ2-5
d_call: NA
v_call: TRBV6-5

cdr3_aa: CASSKDDETDPVGDEQFF
cdr3_nt: TGTGCCAGCAGCAAAGACGATGAGACGGACCCGGTCGGGGATGAGCAGTTCTTC
clone_size: NA
j_call: TRBJ2-1
d_call: NA
v_call: TRBV21-1

cdr3_aa: CASTLQTSPLHF
cdr3_nt: TGTGCCAGCACTTTACAGACTTCACCCCTCCACTTT
clone_size: once
j_call: TRBJ1-6
d_call: NA
v_call: TRBV28

cdr3_aa: CASIGGNGYTF
cdr3_nt: TGTGCCAGCATCGGGGGAAATGGCTACACCTTC
clone_size: NA
j_call: TRBJ1-2
d_call: NA
v_call: TRBV6-5

cdr3_aa: CSSPPVRGQGPFDQPQHF
cdr3_nt: TGCAGCTCTCCTCCCGTAAGAGGACAGGGGCCTTTCGATCAGCCCCAGCATTTT
clone_size: few
j_call: TRBJ1-5
d_call: TRBD1
v_call: TRBV29-1

cdr3_aa: CASSMYWGYNSPLHF
cdr3_nt: TGTGCCAGTAGTATGTACTGGGGGTATAATTCACCCCTCCACTTT
clone_size: NA
j_call: TRBJ1-6
d_call: NA
v_call: TRBV19

cdr3_aa: CASSEVLAGAQETQYF
cdr3_nt: TGTGCCAGCAGTGAAGTACTAGCGGGCGCCCAAGAGACCCAGTACTTC
clone_size: NA
j_call: TRBJ2-5
d_call: TRBD2
v_call: TRBV2

cdr3_aa: CASSEGPGTGVINGYTF
cdr3_nt: TGTGCCAGCAGTGAAGGTCCGGGGACAGGGGTGATCAATGGCTACACCTTC
clone_size: once
j_call: TRBJ1-2
d_call: TRBD1
v_call: TRBV6-1

cdr3_aa: CASSQRGSSGNTIYF
cdr3_nt: TGTGCCAGCAGCCAACGCGGCAGCTCTGGAAACACCATATATTTT
clone_size: NA
j_call: TRBJ1-3
d_call: NA
v_call: TRBV6-1

cdr3_aa: CASSLDQETQYF
cdr3_nt: TGTGCCAGCAGCCTAGACCAAGAGACCCAGTACTTC
clone_size: NA
j_call: TRBJ2-5
d_call: NA
v_call: TRBV11-3

cdr3_aa: CASSLSGTLNTEAFF
cdr3_nt: TGCGCCAGCAGCTTGTCAGGGACCCTAAACACTGAAGCTTTCTTT
clone_size: NA
j_call: TRBJ1-1
d_call: NA
v_call: TRBV5-1

cdr3_aa: CASSVQGAPSTDTQYF
cdr3_nt: TGCGCCAGCAGCGTCCAGGGGGCACCCAGCACAGATACGCAGTATTTT
clone_size: NA
j_call: TRBJ2-3
d_call: TRBD1
v_call: TRBV5-1

cdr3_aa: CASKGLAGRNEQFF
cdr3_nt: TGTGCCAGCAAGGGACTAGCGGGGAGAAATGAGCAGTTCTTC
clone_size: NA
j_call: TRBJ2-1
d_call: TRBD2
v_call: TRBV2

cdr3_aa: CSVEPPGMNTEAFF
cdr3_nt: TGCAGCGTTGAACCCCCGGGGATGAACACTGAAGCTTTCTTT
clone_size: NA
j_call: TRBJ1-1
d_call: NA
v_call: TRBV29-1